This TCR beta chain was obtained from a study of control samples from healthy donors and cancer patients. The protocol was immunoSEQ multiplex PCR, while the TCRdb copy is restricted to in-frame clones and leaves out a portion. The table has approximately 97,000 clones, roughly 92% seen once. The receptor was derived from a human donor in good health. The donor label of this sample is uncertain. Source material: blood.

In DNA form, the CDR3 reads TGTGCCAGCAGCGAATTGGAAGGGTACGAGCAGTACTTC. Translated, it gives CASSELEGYEQYF. This chain connects TRBV2 to TRBJ2-7; the D is unclear. Germline V gene sequence: CDR1 SNHLY, CDR2 FYNNEI. V dropped 6 bases and J dropped 4 bases, with 13 bases sitting between them. This CDR3 region has 13 residues.